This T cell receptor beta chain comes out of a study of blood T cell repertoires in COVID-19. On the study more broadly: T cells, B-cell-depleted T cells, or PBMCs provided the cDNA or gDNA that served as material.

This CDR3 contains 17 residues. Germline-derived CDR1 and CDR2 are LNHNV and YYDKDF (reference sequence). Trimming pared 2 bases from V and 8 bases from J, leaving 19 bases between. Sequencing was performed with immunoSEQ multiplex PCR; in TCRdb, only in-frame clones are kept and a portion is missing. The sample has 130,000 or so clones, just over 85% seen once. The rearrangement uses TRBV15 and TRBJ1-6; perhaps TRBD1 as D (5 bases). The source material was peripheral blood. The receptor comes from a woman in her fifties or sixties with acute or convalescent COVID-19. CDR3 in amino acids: CATSRPPPGRAHSPLHF. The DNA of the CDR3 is TGTGCCACCAGCAGACCCCCCCCTGGCAGGGCTCATTCACCCCTCCACTTT.